This paragraph covers one TCR beta chain sequence. Its specificity is not known. These data come from a study of shared clonotypes between healthy human individuals. With 2 bases removed from V and 2 bases from J, the gap between germline ends came to 9 bases. This CDR3 has 15 residues. Germline assignment: CDR1 SGHTA and CDR2 FQGNSA. The replicate PCRs on unsorted PBMC were given approximately 0.3 ug DNA, which is 25,000 to 30,000 T cell genomes. Sequencing used immunoSEQ multiplex PCR; TCRdb keeps in-frame clones, though not all of them. The table shows fewer than 600,000 clones, with about 85% occurring only once. Whole-study results and caveats: Clonotype sharing levels among donors were expected to vary with sequencing depth.

The chain combines TRBV7-2 with TRBJ2-2; D is unclear. The specimen sequenced was PBMCs. The TCR comes from a woman in her thirties or forties in good health. Some clones in this sample may be carry-over from other donors' samples. CDR3 coding DNA: TGTGCCAGCAGCTTACAAAGCGATAACACCGGGGAGCTGTTTTTT. Protein: CASSLQSDNTGELFF.